What follows are 26 T cell receptor beta chains derived from one specimen sequenced in a study of cytomegalovirus exposure and HLA in healthy donors. Using immunoSEQ multiplex PCR, the repertoire was profiled, and TCRdb retains in-frame clones only, with some absent. The sample yields tens of thousands of clones, approximately 95% seen once. Material for sequencing was PBMCs. The receptors shown here come from a young woman in good health and CMV-seronegative.

The V gene is TRBV10-2, the J gene TRBJ1-6; no clear D gene. CDR1 and CDR2 from the germline V gene are WSHSY and SAAADI. The ends were cut back, 7 bases at V and 6 bases at J, with 16 bases in the middle. The CDR3 extends over 15 amino acids. The CDR3 loop reads CASKRFLEANSPLHF. The CDR3 bases are TGCGCCAGCAAGAGGTTCCTCGAGGCTAATTCACCCCTCCACTTT.

This chain uses TRBV6-5 with TRBJ2-7; TRBD1 matches 7 bases. The CDR3 consists of 12 residues. Germline trimming cut 8 bases from V and 4 bases from J; bases unmatched to any gene: 5. CDR1 and CDR2 (germline): MNHEY, SVGAGI. The CDR3 sequence: CASLGTDYEQYF. For the CDR3, the DNA is TGTGCCAGCCTCGGGACAGATTACGAGCAGTACTTC.

J is TRBJ1-1 and V is TRBV6-5; no firm D call. The CDR3 spans 12 residues. Germline V CDR1 and CDR2: MNHEY, SVGAGI. Trimming pared 7 bases from V and 7 bases from J, leaving 13 bases between. The CDR3: CASTTFGNEAFF. For the CDR3, the DNA is TGTGCCAGCACCACCTTCGGGAATGAAGCTTTCTTT.

The rearrangement uses TRBV7-2 and TRBJ1-1; D is unclear. Deletions cut 2 bases from V and 3 bases from J, with 19 bases between. This CDR3 is built from 17 residues. Looked up from germline, CDR1 is SGHTA and CDR2 is FQGNSA. This chain's CDR3 is CASSLHGGLGRDTEAFF. The CDR3 DNA sequence: TGTGCCAGCAGCTTACACGGAGGACTGGGTCGGGACACTGAAGCTTTCTTT.

V and J are TRBV30 and TRBJ2-1, with 9 bases matching TRBD1. Trimming at V came to 0 bases and at J to 6 bases, leaving 12 bases not matched to a gene. CDR1 and CDR2 from the germline V gene are GTSNPN and SVGIG (reference sequence). CDR3 size: 17 residues. The CDR3 DNA reads TGTGCCTGGAGTGTGGTTCTTCCGGGACAGGGCCCCAATGAGCAGTTCTTC. This encodes CAWSVVLPGQGPNEQFF.

The DNA of the CDR3 is TGTGCCAGTAGTAAAAGTCCCGGCCAAGAGACCCAGTACTTC. Amino acid sequence: CASSKSPGQETQYF. The V and J genes are TRBV19 and TRBJ2-5, with D uncertain. Germline V CDR1 and CDR2: LNHDA, SQIVND (reference sequence). Trimming shortened V by 4 bases and J by 1 base, and 10 bases separated the two germline ends. The CDR3 runs to 14 residues.

The chain links TRBV9 to TRBJ2-1; D gene uncertain. The CDR3 runs to 14 residues. V was shortened by 2 bases and J by 5 bases, with 11 bases between the two germline ends. The germline V gene encodes CDR1 SGDLS and CDR2 YYNGEE. The CDR3 bases are TGTGCCAGCAGCGTCGGCGGAAGCCACAATGAGCAGTTCTTC. Amino acid sequence: CASSVGGSHNEQFF.

This chain connects TRBV5-1 to TRBJ2-1; TRBD2 is a possible D gene (6 bases). The V gene's germline CDR1 is SGHRS and CDR2 YFSETQ. The CDR3 has 15 residues. V shed 1 base and J shed 5 bases, with 13 bases lying between them. The CDR3 sequence: CASSLTGLGNNEQFF. The DNA of the CDR3 is TGCGCCAGCAGCTTGACGGGACTCGGGAACAATGAGCAGTTCTTC.

This clone was counted once. The V and J genes are TRBV7-2 and TRBJ2-3; 10 nucleotides agree with TRBD2. Germline V gene data show CDR1 as SGHTA and CDR2 as FQGNSA. The J segment lost 4 bases and the V segment lost 2 bases, leaving 3 bases of the junction unmatched. The length of the CDR3 is 15 residues. The CDR3 reads CASSLRAGGSDTQYF. The CDR3 DNA sequence: TGTGCCAGCAGCTTACGAGCGGGGGGGTCAGATACGCAGTATTTT.

The chain couples TRBV6-5 to TRBJ1-1; TRBD1 aligns across 7 bases. Germline CDR1 reads MNHEY; CDR2 reads SVGAGI. The CDR3 spans 15 residues. The V and J ends lost 9 bases and 4 bases, in that order; junction bases with no gene match: 14. The CDR3 region is CASARGVNTGTEAFF. The CDR3 DNA follows: TGTGCCAGTGCCAGGGGGGTTAATACGGGCACTGAAGCTTTCTTT.

J is TRBJ1-1 and V is TRBV4-1; 8 bases fit TRBD1. Losses at the gene ends were 4 bases for V and 8 bases for J; bases not matched to a gene: 3. Germline V CDR1 and CDR2: MGHRA, YSYEKL. The CDR3 is 12 residues long. This chain's CDR3 is CASSLGQGEAFF. Here the CDR3 DNA reads TGCGCCAGCAGCCTTGGACAGGGCGAAGCTTTCTTT.

This rearrangement joins TRBV2 to TRBJ1-1, with 10 bases identical to TRBD1. V gave up 5 bases and J gave up 7 bases; unmatched junction bases: 7. The CDR3 totals 14 residues. Germline values: CDR1 SNHLY, CDR2 FYNNEI. The CDR3 DNA reads TGTGCCAGCAGTTGGGACAGGGGTCTGGGTGAAGCTTTCTTT. Its protein is CASSWDRGLGEAFF.

The chain employs TRBV7-3 and TRBJ1-1, with D perhaps matching TRBD1 (5 bases). CDR3 size: 14 residues. V was clipped by 5 bases and J by 0 bases, with 10 bases between them. Germline assignment: CDR1 SGHTA and CDR2 FQGTGA. DNA for the CDR3: TGTGCCAGCAGCCTGGCAGGGTTGAACACTGAAGCTTTCTTT. Amino acid sequence: CASSLAGLNTEAFF.

The rearrangement links TRBV19 to TRBJ2-3; D is possibly TRBD1 (6 bases). This CDR3 contains 15 residues. Germline lookup yields CDR1 LNHDA and CDR2 SQIVND (reference sequence). The V gene lost 5 bases and the J gene lost 0 bases, with 12 bases spanning the gap. The CDR3 DNA is TGTGCCAGTAGTTATGTGGGGGCGAGCACAGATACGCAGTATTTT. Translation gives CASSYVGASTDTQYF.

This chain joins TRBV18 and TRBJ2-5; D is perhaps TRBD2 (6 bases). Trimming took 1 base from V and 5 from J, leaving 8 bases between them. From germline, CDR1 is KGHSH and CDR2 LQKENI. The CDR3 runs 13 residues. In DNA form, the CDR3 reads TGTGCCAGCTCACCACGACTAGTGGAGACCCAGTACTTC. Amino acid sequence: CASSPRLVETQYF.

V is TRBV7-7 and J is TRBJ2-1; D might be TRBD2 (5 bases). Trimming took 4 bases from V and 7 from J, leaving 11 bases between them. This CDR3 spans 13 amino acids. Germline loops: CDR1 SSHAT, CDR2 FNYEAQ (reference sequence). The CDR3 DNA reads TGTGCCAGCAGCTCGGGGTTAAGAAATGAGCAGTTCTTC. This encodes CASSSGLRNEQFF.

This chain uses TRBV6-5 with TRBJ2-3; 7 positions agree with TRBD2. V trimming: 7 bases; J trimming: 4 bases; junction bases outside the gene matches: 11. The CDR3 extends over 15 amino acids. Germline CDR1 reads MNHEY; CDR2 reads SVGAGI. In DNA, the CDR3 is TGTGCCAGCACCCGACTAGCTGACTACGCAGATACGCAGTATTTT. Its translation is CASTRLADYADTQYF.

CDR3 sequence: CASSKQGLYGYTF. Written as DNA, the CDR3 is TGTGCCAGCAGTAAACAGGGATTATATGGCTACACCTTC. The chain carries TRBV28 and TRBJ1-2; possible D gene TRBD1, 6 bases. V was trimmed by 5 bases and J by 5 bases, leaving 12 bases between them. Germline CDR1 and CDR2: MDHEN and SYDVKM. The CDR3 runs to 13 residues.

This chain joins TRBV7-9 and TRBJ1-2, with TRBD1 as a possible D gene (6 bases). The CDR3 has 17 amino acids. Germline CDR1 SEHNR, CDR2 FQNEAQ (reference sequence). V lost 3 bases, J lost 0 bases, and 17 bases lay in between. The CDR3 nucleotides are TGTGCCAGCAGCTTCGGGGGGGCACAGGGAGCTAACTATGGCTACACCTTC. Its translation: CASSFGGAQGANYGYTF.

The chain couples TRBV19 to TRBJ2-3; 9 bases align to TRBD2. Trimming took 3 bases from V and 0 from J; bases not matched to a gene: 4. CDR1 and CDR2 from the germline V gene are LNHDA and SQIVND (reference sequence). The CDR3 spans 16 residues. CDR3 nucleotides: TGTGCCAGTAGTATGAGGACTAGCGTTAGCACAGATACGCAGTATTTT. It codes for CASSMRTSVSTDTQYF. Full variable domain (missing parts from reference TRBV19 and TRBJ2-3): DGGITQSPKYLFRKEGQNVTLSCEQNLNHDAMYWYRQDPGQGLRLIYYSQIVNDFQKGDIAEGYSVSREKKESFPLTVTSAQKNPTAFYLCASSMRTSVSTDTQYFGPGTRLTVL.

This chain joins TRBV5-6 and TRBJ1-5; the D gene is possibly TRBD1 (5 bases). This CDR3 is 13 amino acids long. Looked up from germline, CDR1 is SGHDT and CDR2 is YYEEEE. V was pared by 2 bases and J by 9 bases, with 12 bases between. The CDR3 DNA reads as TGTGCCAGCAGCTTCACGGGGGGAATGCCCCAGCATTTT. Translated, it gives CASSFTGGMPQHF.

This chain uses TRBV7-2 with TRBJ2-1, with D possibly TRBD1 on 5 matching bases. Trimming stripped 5 bases from V and 6 bases from J, with 5 bases between. The CDR3 runs 11 residues. CDR1 is SGHTA and CDR2 is FQGNSA in the germline V gene. The CDR3 DNA sequence: TGTGCCAGCAGCCAGGGCAATGAGCAGTTCTTC. It translates to CASSQGNEQFF.

This chain links TRBV27 with TRBJ1-4; 12 positions agree with TRBD1. The CDR3 runs to 15 residues. After removal of 5 bases from V and 6 bases from J, the junction contained 4 bases not matched to a gene. Germline lookup yields CDR1 MNHEY and CDR2 SMNVEV (reference sequence). The CDR3 region has the DNA TGTGCCAGCAGTACGGGACAGGGGGCATATGAAAAACTGTTTTTT. It yields the protein CASSTGQGAYEKLFF.

The chain combines TRBV5-5 with TRBJ1-2; D is possibly TRBD1 (5 bases). Trimming stripped 4 bases from V and 1 base from J, with 11 bases between. The germline gives CDR1 SGHKS, CDR2 YYEKEE (reference sequence). This CDR3 spans 14 amino acids. CDR3 protein: CASSPWGGNYGYTF. In DNA form, the CDR3 reads TGTGCCAGCAGCCCCTGGGGGGGTAACTATGGCTACACCTTC. Together with reference TRBV5-5 and TRBJ1-2, the CDR3 gives the full variable domain: DAGVTQSPTHLIKTRGQQVTLRCSPISGHKSVSWYQQVLGQGPQFIFQYYEKEERGRGNFPDRFSARQFPNYSSELNVNALLLGDSALYLCASSPWGGNYGYTFGSGTRLTVV.

The genes are TRBV4-1 and TRBJ1-6, with 7 bases that match TRBD1. After removal of 3 bases from V and 10 bases from J, the junction contained 18 bases not matched to a gene. The CDR3 length is 18 residues. Germline V lookup: CDR1 MGHRA, CDR2 YSYEKL. CDR3 nucleotide sequence: TGCGCCAGCAGCCAGAGGGTATACCCGGGACAGAAGGAGTCACCCCTCCACTTT. It encodes CASSQRVYPGQKESPLHF.

The chain employs TRBV15 and TRBJ1-5, with D possibly TRBD1 on 5 matching bases. Germline CDR1 LNHNV, CDR2 YYDKDF (reference sequence). The V end was cut by 1 base, the J end by 3 bases, with 13 bases between. CDR3 size: 16 residues. CDR3 in amino acids: CATSRVEDSPNQPQHF. In DNA form, the CDR3 reads TGTGCCACCAGCAGAGTTGAAGACAGTCCCAATCAGCCCCAGCATTTT.